A selection of T cell receptor beta chains follows, all from one sample in a study of human thymus T cells. Assay used: immunoSEQ multiplex PCR; TCRdb lists only in-frame clones, some missing. The sample carries about 78,000 clones, roughly 96% recorded once. Sequenced material: thymus tissue. These receptor sequences come from a boy in the first two years of life with a congenital heart defect but otherwise immunologically healthy. The CDR3 runs from the conserved cysteine through the conserved F or W. Part of the rows lack a size; the others show once, few, many or a class for expanded clones.

NA	TRBV5-6	TRBJ2-7	CASSLVQWGLYEQYF
NA	TRBV6-5	TRBJ1-2	CASTPAIDYGYTF
NA	TRBV5-6	TRBJ2-7	CASSLAQGSSSYEQYF
once	TRBV7-2	TRBJ1-2	CASSLASGKAYGYTF
NA	TRBV9	TRBJ1-2	CASSVSRDKGYTF
NA	TRBV27	TRBJ2-2	CASLNRAENTGELFF
NA	TRBV7-2	TRBJ2-3	CASSVRWTSGPSTDTQYF
NA	TRBV4-1	TRBJ1-5	CASSQSTGEASNQPQHF
NA	TRBV4-3	TRBJ2-1	CASSLSNEQFF
once	TRBV10-1	TRBJ2-2	CASSEVQGAGELFF
NA	TRBV7-3	TRBJ2-3	CASSSTSGGYQSTDTQYF
NA	TRBV27	TRBJ2-7	CASSPYGTDSYEQYF
NA	TRBV27	TRBJ2-4	CASRRRDSENIQYF
NA	TRBV6-1	TRBJ2-7	CASSELGNWPYEQYF
NA	TRBV27	TRBJ2-3	CASSAGSSGGSTDTQYF
once	TRBV7-9	TRBJ2-1	CASSLRRQGLNEQFF
NA	TRBV30	TRBJ1-1	CAWRRGVKGEAFF
NA	TRBV2	TRBJ1-4	CASSRDMNEKLFF
NA	TRBV7-6	TRBJ2-7	CASSRSFVSYEQYF
NA	TRBV27	TRBJ2-7	CASGVGRNYEQYF
NA	TRBV28	TRBJ1-3	CASSLGRQGNTIYF
NA	TRBV4-2	TRBJ2-1	CASSHRTGGFYNEQFF
NA	TRBV28	TRBJ1-1	CASTQGPMRAFF
NA	TRBV5-1	TRBJ2-7	CASSLAYRGFYEQYF
NA	TRBV21-1	TRBJ1-2	CASSKVRGYGYTF
NA	TRBV4-1	TRBJ2-1	CASSQERQGDYNEQFF
NA	TRBV6-4	TRBJ2-3	CASSDRGRGDTDTQYF
NA	TRBV6-1	TRBJ1-2	CASSEDRGGGYTF
NA	TRBV19	TRBJ1-5	CASRLQRGKIKPQHF
NA	TRBV5-5	TRBJ1-1	CASRIGLREEAFF
NA	TRBV30	TRBJ2-5	CAWSCIKRETQYF
few	TRBV15	TRBJ1-5	CATSSFGSSFNQPQHF
once	TRBV7-2	TRBJ2-3	CASSFNTDTQYF
once	TRBV9	TRBJ2-3	CASSAAVTDTQYF
once	TRBV7-2	TRBJ2-2	CASSSRAPGELFF
NA	TRBV6-1	TRBJ2-3	CASSEVRDRSTDTQYF
NA	TRBV5-8	TRBJ2-5	CASSRDSLEAQYF
NA	TRBV6-1	TRBJ1-1	CASSSPGRPVEAFF
NA	TRBV6-5	TRBJ1-2	CASSRTGSYGYTF
NA	TRBV5-6	TRBJ2-1	CASSLGTPLSDEQFF
NA	TRBV27	TRBJ1-2	CASSLSRGVNGYTF
few	TRBV4-1	TRBJ1-2	CASSQGRYGYTF